A selection of T cell receptor beta chains follows, all from one sample in a study of regulatory T cells in long-lasting Graves disease. MiXCR, run by TCRdb on the multiplex PCR reads, gives a single entry per CDR3 protein. The data hold fewer than 650,000 distinct CDR3 sequences, with roughly 16% observed a single time. The same sample was also studied in work on T cells in Graves' hyperthyroidism and ophthalmopathy.

This material consisted of peripheral blood mononuclear cells (PBMCs), taken at new diagnosis, from a patient treated with antithyroid drugs. The receptors stem from a man younger than 35 with Graves disease. Each CDR3 is given with its conserved first and last residue. Each record gives: clone size, D gene, V gene, J gene, CDR3 protein, CDR3 DNA. The D gene is left open where the match is weak. Size is omitted from some rows. Given values are once, few, many or a class for expanded clones.

abundance: few
d_gene: .
v_gene: TRBV6-2/TRBV6-3
j_gene: TRBJ2-1
CDR3aa: CASSGPQFF
CDR3nt: TGTGCCAGCAGTGGGCCGCAGTTCTTC

abundance: .
d_gene: .
v_gene: TRBV20-1
j_gene: TRBJ1-6
CDR3aa: CSAHGGGSSPLHF
CDR3nt: TGCAGTGCTCACGGGGGCGGGAGTTCACCCCTCCACTTT

abundance: few
d_gene: .
v_gene: TRBV29-1
j_gene: TRBJ2-3
CDR3aa: CSVLWLYAVSTSPSTDTQYF
CDR3nt: TGCAGCGTTCTTTGGCTCTACGCCGTATCCACGTCTCCTAGCACAGATACGCAGTATTTT

abundance: many
d_gene: .
v_gene: TRBV11-2
j_gene: TRBJ1-2
CDR3aa: CASSSMRSDYGYTF
CDR3nt: TGTGCCAGCAGCTCCATGCGTAGTGACTATGGCTACACCTTC

abundance: many
d_gene: TRBD2
v_gene: TRBV13
j_gene: TRBJ2-5
CDR3aa: CASSSRLAGVGETQYF
CDR3nt: TGTGCCAGCAGCTCGCGACTAGCGGGAGTAGGCGAGACCCAGTACTTC

abundance: many
d_gene: .
v_gene: TRBV6-1
j_gene: TRBJ2-7
CDR3aa: CASREPGAQPGGYF
CDR3nt: TGTGCCAGCAGAGAGCCCGGGGCACAACCCGGCGGGTACTTC

abundance: many
d_gene: .
v_gene: TRBV3-1
j_gene: TRBJ1-2
CDR3aa: CASSQWGGGTDGYTF
CDR3nt: TGTGCCAGCAGCCAATGGGGAGGGGGTACGGATGGCTACACCTTC

abundance: few
d_gene: .
v_gene: TRBV5-1
j_gene: TRBJ1-6
CDR3aa: CASSLDQAGNSPLHF
CDR3nt: TGCGCCAGCAGCTTGGATCAGGCGGGTAATTCACCCCTCCACTTT

abundance: few
d_gene: .
v_gene: TRBV12-3/TRBV12-4
j_gene: TRBJ1-5
CDR3aa: CASKTAYSNQPQHF
CDR3nt: TGTGCCAGCAAGACAGCTTATAGCAATCAGCCCCAGCATTTT

abundance: many
d_gene: .
v_gene: TRBV27
j_gene: TRBJ2-7
CDR3aa: CASSLGHGYEQYF
CDR3nt: TGTGCCAGCAGTTTAGGGCATGGCTACGAGCAGTACTTC

abundance: .
d_gene: .
v_gene: TRBV7-6
j_gene: TRBJ2-7
CDR3aa: CASSLEMRGEQYF
CDR3nt: TGTGCCAGCAGCTTAGAGATGAGGGGCGAGCAGTACTTC

abundance: many
d_gene: .
v_gene: TRBV20-1
j_gene: TRBJ2-1
CDR3aa: CSARPQGREWYEQFF
CDR3nt: TGCAGTGCGAGACCCCAGGGGAGGGAGTGGTATGAGCAGTTCTTC

abundance: few
d_gene: TRBD1
v_gene: TRBV7-3
j_gene: TRBJ1-3
CDR3aa: CASSLDRGLRNTIYF
CDR3nt: TGTGCCAGCAGCCTAGACAGGGGCCTTCGAAACACCATATATTTT

abundance: many
d_gene: TRBD2
v_gene: TRBV12-3/TRBV12-4
j_gene: TRBJ2-1
CDR3aa: CASSLGPEGLAGSEQFF
CDR3nt: TGTGCCAGCAGTTTAGGCCCGGAGGGTCTAGCGGGAAGTGAGCAGTTCTTC

abundance: many
d_gene: .
v_gene: TRBV27
j_gene: TRBJ1-2
CDR3aa: CASGRDYTNYGYTF
CDR3nt: TGTGCCAGCGGAAGGGACTACACTAACTATGGCTACACCTTC

abundance: many
d_gene: TRBD1
v_gene: TRBV11-3
j_gene: TRBJ2-5
CDR3aa: CASSSGQGAKTQYF
CDR3nt: TGTGCCAGCAGCTCCGGACAGGGGGCGAAGACCCAGTACTTC

abundance: .
d_gene: TRBD2
v_gene: TRBV20-1
j_gene: TRBJ2-3
CDR3aa: CSAESGGSTDTQYF
CDR3nt: TGCAGTGCCGAAAGCGGGGGTAGCACAGATACGCAGTATTTT

abundance: .
d_gene: .
v_gene: TRBV6-5
j_gene: TRBJ1-6
CDR3aa: CASSYSRGSPLHF
CDR3nt: TGTGCCAGCAGTTACTCGAGGGGCTCACCCCTCCACTTT

abundance: many
d_gene: .
v_gene: TRBV12-3/TRBV12-4
j_gene: TRBJ2-1
CDR3aa: CASRLSTNSYNEQFF
CDR3nt: TGTGCCAGCAGACTTAGCACAAACTCCTACAATGAGCAGTTCTTC

abundance: .
d_gene: TRBD2
v_gene: TRBV11-2
j_gene: TRBJ2-2
CDR3aa: CASSGGLVGPWGELFF
CDR3nt: TGTGCCAGCAGCGGTGGACTAGTGGGACCTTGGGGGGAGCTGTTTTTT

abundance: many
d_gene: .
v_gene: TRBV30
j_gene: TRBJ2-1
CDR3aa: CAWSVRENYNEQFF
CDR3nt: TGTGCCTGGAGCGTACGGGAAAACTACAATGAGCAGTTCTTC

abundance: many
d_gene: TRBD1
v_gene: TRBV20-1
j_gene: TRBJ2-1
CDR3aa: CSADRAGRGLDNEQFF
CDR3nt: TGCAGTGCCGATAGGGCGGGCAGGGGGCTTGACAATGAGCAGTTCTTC

abundance: many
d_gene: .
v_gene: TRBV12-3/TRBV12-4
j_gene: TRBJ1-2
CDR3aa: CASQLPESNYGYTF
CDR3nt: TGTGCCAGCCAGCTCCCCGAGAGCAACTATGGCTACACCTTC

abundance: few
d_gene: .
v_gene: TRBV7-9
j_gene: TRBJ1-1
CDR3aa: CASSAQTPIEAFF
CDR3nt: TGTGCCAGCAGCGCCCAGACCCCGATTGAAGCTTTCTTT

abundance: few
d_gene: .
v_gene: TRBV19
j_gene: TRBJ1-1
CDR3aa: CASSITPSRGTEAFF
CDR3nt: TGTGCCAGTAGTATAACCCCCTCGAGAGGCACTGAAGCTTTCTTT

abundance: many
d_gene: .
v_gene: TRBV27
j_gene: TRBJ2-5
CDR3aa: CASSLLVGARETQYF
CDR3nt: TGTGCCAGCAGTTTATTAGTGGGGGCCCGAGAGACCCAGTACTTC

abundance: many
d_gene: .
v_gene: TRBV27
j_gene: TRBJ1-5
CDR3aa: CASSAGVGGNQPQHF
CDR3nt: TGTGCCAGCAGCGCCGGTGTGGGGGGCAATCAGCCCCAGCATTTT

abundance: .
d_gene: TRBD2
v_gene: TRBV9
j_gene: TRBJ2-5
CDR3aa: CASSVGAGLGETQYF
CDR3nt: TGTGCCAGCAGCGTAGGAGCGGGGTTGGGAGAGACCCAGTACTTC

abundance: many
d_gene: .
v_gene: TRBV28
j_gene: TRBJ1-5
CDR3aa: CASSLDVEGNQPQHF
CDR3nt: TGTGCCAGCAGTTTAGATGTCGAGGGGAATCAGCCCCAGCATTTT

abundance: few
d_gene: .
v_gene: TRBV9
j_gene: TRBJ1-6
CDR3aa: CASSVGLMNGPLHF
CDR3nt: TGTGCCAGCAGCGTGGGCCTCATGAATGGACCCCTCCACTTT

abundance: many
d_gene: TRBD2
v_gene: TRBV7-9
j_gene: TRBJ2-1
CDR3aa: CASSSLGLAGTGFNEQFF
CDR3nt: TGTGCCAGCAGCTCCTTGGGACTAGCGGGTACAGGTTTCAATGAGCAGTTCTTC

abundance: .
d_gene: TRBD2
v_gene: TRBV5-1
j_gene: TRBJ2-1
CDR3aa: CASSFRQRDGEQFF
CDR3nt: TGCGCCAGCAGCTTTCGTCAGCGGGATGGGGAGCAGTTCTTC

abundance: few
d_gene: .
v_gene: TRBV19
j_gene: TRBJ1-2
CDR3aa: CASSIEQGISGYTF
CDR3nt: TGTGCCAGTAGTATCGAACAGGGAATTAGTGGCTACACCTTC

abundance: many
d_gene: TRBD2
v_gene: TRBV30
j_gene: TRBJ2-1
CDR3aa: CAWGLATEQFF
CDR3nt: TGTGCCTGGGGACTAGCTACGGAGCAGTTCTTC

abundance: .
d_gene: .
v_gene: TRBV20-1
j_gene: TRBJ2-5
CDR3aa: CSARGSRGGGETQYF
CDR3nt: TGCAGTGCTAGAGGATCGCGAGGGGGGGGGGAGACCCAGTACTTC

abundance: many
d_gene: .
v_gene: TRBV11-2
j_gene: TRBJ2-3
CDR3aa: CASSLAYTDTQYF
CDR3nt: TGTGCCAGCAGCTTAGCCTACACAGATACGCAGTATTTT

abundance: few
d_gene: .
v_gene: TRBV19
j_gene: TRBJ2-3
CDR3aa: CASRKQRSTDTQYF
CDR3nt: TGTGCCAGCCGGAAGCAGCGGAGCACAGATACGCAGTATTTT

abundance: .
d_gene: .
v_gene: TRBV5-1
j_gene: TRBJ2-3
CDR3aa: CASSRLGGDTQYF
CDR3nt: TGCGCCAGCAGCCGCCTCGGGGGAGATACGCAGTATTTT

abundance: .
d_gene: .
v_gene: TRBV9
j_gene: TRBJ1-6
CDR3aa: CASSPTGVSTSPLHF
CDR3nt: TGTGCCAGCAGCCCGACCGGGGTTTCGACTTCACCCCTCCACTTT

abundance: many
d_gene: TRBD2
v_gene: TRBV20-1
j_gene: TRBJ2-3
CDR3aa: CSASTASGRASTQYF
CDR3nt: TGCAGTGCTAGTACTGCTAGCGGGAGAGCGAGTACGCAGTATTTT

abundance: .
d_gene: TRBD1
v_gene: TRBV7-3
j_gene: TRBJ1-4
CDR3aa: CASKRTGTTNEKLFF
CDR3nt: TGTGCCAGCAAAAGGACAGGGACAACTAATGAAAAACTGTTTTTT